What follows is one TCR beta chain and its context. Its antigen is currently unknown. The sample belongs to a study of tumor-infiltrating lymphocytes in localized non-small cell lung cancer. About the research overall: Some samples were collected after neoadjuvant chemotherapy; smokers, never-smokers and several histologies were included. Resected tumor was paired with non-adjacent uninvolved lung from the same patient. The study's findings and limits: Compared with uninvolved lung, tumors showed higher T cell infiltration by TCRbeta sequencing.

This CDR3 spans 15 amino acids. Germline V CDR1 and CDR2: SGHRS, YFSETQ. J lost 5 bases, V lost 0 bases, and 0 bases had no gene match. Profiled with immunoSEQ multiplex PCR; TCRdb holds only in-frame clones, not every one. The repertoire holds around 8,900 clones, 72% seen once, with 14% to 15% in the top ten. This chain links TRBV5-1 with TRBJ2-1, with 12 bases matching TRBD2. The sequence was obtained from a human donor with non-small cell lung cancer. Sequencing input: lung tumor tissue. The CDR3: CASSLGLAGDNEQFF. The CDR3 nucleotides are TGCGCCAGCAGCTTGGGACTAGCGGGGGACAATGAGCAGTTCTTC.